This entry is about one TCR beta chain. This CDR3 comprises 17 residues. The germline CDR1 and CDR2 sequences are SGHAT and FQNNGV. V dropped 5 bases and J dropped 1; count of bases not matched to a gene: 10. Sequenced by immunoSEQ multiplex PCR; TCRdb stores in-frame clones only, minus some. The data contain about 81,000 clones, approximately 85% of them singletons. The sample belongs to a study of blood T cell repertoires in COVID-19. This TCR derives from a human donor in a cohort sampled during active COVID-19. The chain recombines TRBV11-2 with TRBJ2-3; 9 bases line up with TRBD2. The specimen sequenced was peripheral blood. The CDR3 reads CASSRNSGGSGTDTQYF. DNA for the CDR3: TGTGCCAGCAGCAGGAATAGCGGGGGTTCGGGCACAGATACGCAGTATTTT.